This TCR beta chain stems from a study of cytomegalovirus exposure and HLA in healthy donors. The study, taken as a whole, reports: In an earlier analysis, in around 590 donors, most V segments appeared productive either ~87% or ~30% of the time. Differences between HLA loci emerged in a later analysis of TCR association rates, with DRB1 most and HLA-C fewest. Cytomegalovirus-associated status was assigned to some 180 TCR beta chains.

Worth noting for this clone: The antigen is unknown.

The PCR used 60 Vbeta and 13 Jbeta primers. Assay: immunoSEQ multiplex PCR; the TCRdb copy retains only in-frame clones and omits some. The sample yields fewer than 110,000 clones, 77% seen once. From germline, CDR1 is MNHEY and CDR2 SVGAGI. The V end was cut by 3 bases, the J end by 4 bases, with 13 bases between. There are 15 residues in the CDR3. Sample: PBMCs. This chain links TRBV6-5 with TRBJ2-1; D not resolved. The clonotype was recovered from a male donor in good health and CMV-seronegative. The CDR3 here is CASSYRLRTYNEQFF. The CDR3 nucleotides are TGTGCCAGCAGTTATAGACTGCGAACTTACAATGAGCAGTTCTTC.